Sequencing of this T cell receptor (beta chain) was carried out in a study of blood T cell repertoires in COVID-19. In the study's own analysis: Nucleated cell number was recorded as an estimate derived from reference gene primer amplification. Assay: immunoSEQ multiplex PCR; the TCRdb copy retains only in-frame clones and omits some. Clonal size and the V and J genes are those of that table, whereas D and trimming came from the DNA. The sample shows about 74,000 clones, about four fifths of them seen only once. This receptor was obtained from a human donor in a cohort sampled during active COVID-19. Input material: peripheral blood.

CDR3 region: CASSPSGGAYNEQFF. The CDR3 nucleotides are TGTGCCAGCAGTCCTAGCGGGGGGGCCTACAATGAGCAGTTCTTC. The rearrangement uses TRBV28 and TRBJ2-1, with 12 positions matching TRBD2. This CDR3 has 15 residues. Germline CDR1 is MDHEN and CDR2 is SYDVKM. The junction had 1 base not matched to a gene; V was cut back by 5 bases and J by 2 bases.